The 2 T cell receptor beta chains below were found in one sample sequenced in a study of PD-1 blockade in classical Hodgkin lymphoma. Each of the patients experienced relapse following autologous stem cell transplantation, and their brentuximab vedotin exposure differed. This table comes from immunoSEQ multiplex PCR, and its TCRdb copy is limited to in-frame clones, with some not included. The data contain some 31,000 clones, under 70% of them singletons. The material sequenced was peripheral blood mononuclear cells (PBMCs), taken before the second cycle of nivolumab. These TCRs come from a human donor with classical Hodgkin lymphoma.

The V and J genes are TRBV19 and TRBJ2-2; 7 bases line up with TRBD2. V lost 2 bases to trimming and J lost 4 bases; unmatched junction nucleotides: 4. This CDR3 region has 15 residues. Germline V gene lookup returns CDR1 LNHDA and CDR2 SQIVND (reference sequence). DNA of the CDR3: TGTGCCAGTAGTATATACGGGGGGTCCACCGGGGAGCTGTTTTTT. Translation: CASSIYGGSTGELFF.

This rearrangement joins TRBV7-2 to TRBJ1-1; D remains unclear. Germline V lookup: CDR1 SGHTA, CDR2 FQGNSA. V dropped 0 bases and J dropped 1 base, with 12 bases sitting between them. CDR3 length: 16 amino acids. DNA for the CDR3: TGTGCCAGCAGCTTAGCGGCATACTTACCGAACACTGAAGCTTTCTTT. This gives the protein CASSLAAYLPNTEAFF.